The present T cell receptor (beta chain) was sequenced within a study of Graves' ophthalmopathy and Graves' hyperthyroidism. Study details: Ahead of any treatment, peripheral blood was obtained at the initial diagnosis.

Clinical symptoms, serum thyroxine, TRAb, thyroid ultrasound and orbital computed tomography formed the basis of diagnosis. PBMCs were isolated by Ficoll-Paque density gradient centrifugation, using approximately 10 ml of fresh peripheral blood as the starting material. General observations from the study: Most expanded clonotypes from thyroid (those above 0.001 frequency) were also found in blood.

From germline, CDR1 is MDHEN and CDR2 SYDVKM. This CDR3 has 15 amino acids. Deletions cut 1 base from V and 4 bases from J, with 11 bases between. Worth noting for this clonotype: Its antigen is currently unknown.

Investigators amplified TCR beta CDR3 regions from RNA transcripts. First-round RT-PCR used HTBI primers; second-round multiplex PCR followed. TCRdb recomputed calls from the multiplex PCR reads with MiXCR, one row per CDR3 protein. The repertoire consists of some 520,000 distinct CDR3 sequences, with about 15% occurring once and the leading ten covering 9.8%. The chain couples TRBV28 to TRBJ1-5; possibly TRBD1 for D (6 bases). Sequences were obtained from blood. This receptor was identified in a young woman with Graves' ophthalmopathy. The CDR3 DNA is TGTGCCAGCAGTTTATTCCCACAGGGTAATCAGCCCCAGCATTTT. Protein: CASSLFPQGNQPQHF.